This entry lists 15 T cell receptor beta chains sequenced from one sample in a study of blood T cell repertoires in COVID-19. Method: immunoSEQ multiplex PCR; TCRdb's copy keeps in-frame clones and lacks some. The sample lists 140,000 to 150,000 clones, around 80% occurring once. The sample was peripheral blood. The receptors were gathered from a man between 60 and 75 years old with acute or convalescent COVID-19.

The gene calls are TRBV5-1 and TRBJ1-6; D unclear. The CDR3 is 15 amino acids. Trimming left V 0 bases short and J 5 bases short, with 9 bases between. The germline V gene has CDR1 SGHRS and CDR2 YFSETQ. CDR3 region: CASSLGAGNNSPLHF. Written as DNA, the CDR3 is TGCGCCAGCAGCTTGGGAGCGGGGAATAATTCACCCCTCCACTTT.

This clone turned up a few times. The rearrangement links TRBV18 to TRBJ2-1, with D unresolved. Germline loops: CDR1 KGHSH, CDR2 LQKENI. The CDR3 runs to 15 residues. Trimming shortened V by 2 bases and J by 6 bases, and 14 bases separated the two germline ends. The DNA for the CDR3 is TGTGCCAGCTCACCAATGTCCCCCACGGGCAATGAGCAGTTCTTC. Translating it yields CASSPMSPTGNEQFF.

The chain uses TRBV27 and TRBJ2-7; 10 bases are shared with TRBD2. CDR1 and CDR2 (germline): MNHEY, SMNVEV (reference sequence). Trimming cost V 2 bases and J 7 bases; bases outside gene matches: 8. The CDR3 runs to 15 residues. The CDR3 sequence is CASSLVLAGVGEQYF. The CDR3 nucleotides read TGTGCCAGCAGTTTAGTGCTAGCGGGAGTAGGGGAGCAGTACTTC.

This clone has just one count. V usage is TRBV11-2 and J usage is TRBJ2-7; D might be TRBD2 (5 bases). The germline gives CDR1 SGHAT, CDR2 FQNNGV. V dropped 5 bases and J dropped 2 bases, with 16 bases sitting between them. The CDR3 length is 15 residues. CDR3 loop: CASSPGLTSPYEQYF. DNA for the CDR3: TGTGCCAGCAGCCCAGGACTGACTTCTCCCTACGAGCAGTACTTC. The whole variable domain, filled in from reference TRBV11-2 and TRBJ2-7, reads EAGVAQSPRYKIIEKRQSVAFWCNPISGHATLYWYQQILGQGPKLLIQFQNNGVVDDSQLPKDRFSAERLKGVDSTLKIQPAKLEDSAVYLCASSPGLTSPYEQYFGPGTRLTVT.

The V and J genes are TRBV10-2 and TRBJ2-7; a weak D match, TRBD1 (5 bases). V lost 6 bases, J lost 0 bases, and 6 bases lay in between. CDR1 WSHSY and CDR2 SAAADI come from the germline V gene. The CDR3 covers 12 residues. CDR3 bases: TGCGCCAGCAGGGGGCTCTCCTACGAGCAGTACTTC. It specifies CASRGLSYEQYF.

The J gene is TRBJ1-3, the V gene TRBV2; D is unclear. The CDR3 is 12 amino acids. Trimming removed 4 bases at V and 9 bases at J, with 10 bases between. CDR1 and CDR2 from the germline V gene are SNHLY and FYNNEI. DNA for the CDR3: TGTGCCAGCAGTGTGTCGGAGTTCACCATATATTTT. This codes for CASSVSEFTIYF.

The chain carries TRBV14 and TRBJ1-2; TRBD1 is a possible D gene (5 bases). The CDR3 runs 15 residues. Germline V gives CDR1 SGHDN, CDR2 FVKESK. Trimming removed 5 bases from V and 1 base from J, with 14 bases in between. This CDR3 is CASSRGAVFNYGYTF. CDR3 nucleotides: TGTGCCAGCAGCAGGGGTGCCGTGTTTAACTATGGCTACACCTTC.

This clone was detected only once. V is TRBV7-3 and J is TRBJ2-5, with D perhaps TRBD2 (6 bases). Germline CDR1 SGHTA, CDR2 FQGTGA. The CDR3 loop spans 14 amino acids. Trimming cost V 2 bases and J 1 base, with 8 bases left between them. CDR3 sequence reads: CASSLLGGQETQYF. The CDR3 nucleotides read TGTGCCAGCAGCTTACTGGGGGGCCAAGAGACCCAGTACTTC. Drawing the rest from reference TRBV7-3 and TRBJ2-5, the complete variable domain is GAGVSQTPSNKVTEKGKYVELRCDPISGHTALYWYRQSLGQGPEFLIYFQGTGAADDSGLPNDRFFAVRPEGSVSTLKIQRTERGDSAVYLCASSLLGGQETQYFGPGTRLLVL.

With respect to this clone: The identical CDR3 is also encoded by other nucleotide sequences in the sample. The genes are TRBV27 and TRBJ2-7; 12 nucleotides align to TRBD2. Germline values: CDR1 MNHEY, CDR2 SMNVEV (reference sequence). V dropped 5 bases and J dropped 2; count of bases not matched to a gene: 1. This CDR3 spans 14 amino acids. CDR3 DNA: TGTGCCAGCAGTAGGACTAGCGGGGCCTACGAGCAGTACTTC. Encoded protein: CASSRTSGAYEQYF.

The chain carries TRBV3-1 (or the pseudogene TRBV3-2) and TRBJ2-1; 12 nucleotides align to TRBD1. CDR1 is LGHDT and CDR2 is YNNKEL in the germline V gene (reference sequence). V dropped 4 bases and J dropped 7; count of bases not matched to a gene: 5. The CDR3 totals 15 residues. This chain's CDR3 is CASSPGQGAGNEQFF. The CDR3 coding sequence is TGTGCCAGCAGCCCGGGACAGGGGGCTGGTAATGAGCAGTTCTTC.

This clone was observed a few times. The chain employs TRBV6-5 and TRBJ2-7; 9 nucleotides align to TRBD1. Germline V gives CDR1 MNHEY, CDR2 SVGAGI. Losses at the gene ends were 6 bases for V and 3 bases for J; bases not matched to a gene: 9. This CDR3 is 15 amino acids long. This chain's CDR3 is CASRDRGRASYEQYF. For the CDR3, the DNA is TGTGCCAGCAGGGACAGGGGTCGCGCGAGCTACGAGCAGTACTTC.

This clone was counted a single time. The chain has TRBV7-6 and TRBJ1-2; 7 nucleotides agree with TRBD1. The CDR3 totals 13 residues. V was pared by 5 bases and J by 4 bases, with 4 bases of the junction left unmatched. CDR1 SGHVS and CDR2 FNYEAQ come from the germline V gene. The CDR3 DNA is TGTGCCAGCAGCACCGGGACAGCCTATGGCTACACCTTC. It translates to CASSTGTAYGYTF.

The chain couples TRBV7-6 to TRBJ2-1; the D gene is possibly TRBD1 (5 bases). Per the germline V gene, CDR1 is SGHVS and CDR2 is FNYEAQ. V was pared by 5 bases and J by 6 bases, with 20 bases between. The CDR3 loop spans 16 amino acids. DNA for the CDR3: TGTGCCAGCAGCCCCCGACTTGCAGGGTCCGGCAATGAGCAGTTCTTC. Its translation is CASSPRLAGSGNEQFF.

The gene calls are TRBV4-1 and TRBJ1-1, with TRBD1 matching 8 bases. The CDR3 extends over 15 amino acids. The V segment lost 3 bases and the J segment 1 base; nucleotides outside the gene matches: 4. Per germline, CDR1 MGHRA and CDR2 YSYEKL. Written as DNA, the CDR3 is TGCGCCAGCAGCCAGACAGGGGCGGGGAACACTGAAGCTTTCTTT. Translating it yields CASSQTGAGNTEAFF.

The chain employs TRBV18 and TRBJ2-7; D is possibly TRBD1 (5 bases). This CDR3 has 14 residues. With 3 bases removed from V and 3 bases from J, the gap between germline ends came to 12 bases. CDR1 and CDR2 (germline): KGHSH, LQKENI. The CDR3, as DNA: TGTGCCAGCTCACCCGGCCCAGGGATCTACGAGCAGTACTTC. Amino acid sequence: CASSPGPGIYEQYF.